The 9 T cell receptor beta chains below come from one sample, sequenced in a study of identifying expanded T cells in peripheral blood. Profiled with immunoSEQ multiplex PCR; TCRdb holds only in-frame clones, not every one. The table includes roughly 86,000 clones, approximately 85% detected once. The sequencing input was blood. The source is a person aged 18-69 years in good health.

CDR3 sequence reads: CASSNRRTGSNEQFF. As DNA, the CDR3 is TGTGCCAGCAGCAATCGCCGGACAGGGAGCAATGAGCAGTTCTTC. The V and J genes are TRBV6-5 and TRBJ2-1; 8 bases fit TRBD1. The CDR3 spans 15 residues. Germline V gene lookup returns CDR1 MNHEY and CDR2 SVGAGI. The ends lost 6 bases at V and 6 bases at J; junction bases unmatched: 10.

The chain couples TRBV25-1 to TRBJ1-2; D gene uncertain. The CDR3 is 16 residues long. V was clipped by 3 bases and J by 5 bases, with 19 bases between them. The germline V gene has CDR1 MGHDK and CDR2 SYGVNS. The DNA of the CDR3 is TGTGCCAGCAGTGATCCTGACTCCCCAAAAGGTTATGGCTACACCTTC. This codes for CASSDPDSPKGYGYTF.

The V gene is TRBV5-4, the J gene TRBJ1-4; no reliable D call. V was cut by 1 base and J by 0 bases, with 4 bases left in between. The germline V gene has CDR1 SGHNT and CDR2 YYREEE (reference sequence). The CDR3 extends over 14 amino acids. The CDR3 loop reads CASSLSATNEKLFF. CDR3 coding DNA: TGTGCCAGCAGCTTGAGTGCAACTAATGAAAAACTGTTTTTT. The full variable domain, completed using reference TRBV5-4 and TRBJ1-4, is ETGVTQSPTHLIKTRGQQVTLRCSSQSGHNTVSWYQQALGQGPQFIFQYYREEENGRGNFPPRFSGLQFPNYSSELNVNALELDDSALYLCASSLSATNEKLFFGSGTQLSVL.

J is TRBJ2-1 and V is TRBV5-1, with 9 positions matching TRBD1. Trimming removed 6 bases from V and 8 bases from J; junction bases left unmatched: 12. The germline CDR1 and CDR2 sequences are SGHRS and YFSETQ. The CDR3 extends over 15 amino acids. This CDR3 is CASNPRTGAFDEQFF. CDR3 sequence (DNA): TGCGCCAGCAATCCTCGGACAGGGGCTTTCGATGAGCAGTTCTTC.

The chain links TRBV7-8 to TRBJ2-5; D is unresolved. The germline V and J ends were trimmed by 3 bases and 0 bases, with 8 bases remaining between them. The CDR3 spans 14 residues. Germline lookup yields CDR1 SGHVS and CDR2 FQNEAQ. CDR3 DNA: TGTGCCAGCAGCTTTAGGCAAAACCAAGAGACCCAGTACTTC. The encoded protein is CASSFRQNQETQYF.

This chain's CDR3 is CASSQDHPGYEQYF. The CDR3 nucleotides read TGCGCCAGCAGCCAAGATCATCCCGGCTACGAGCAGTACTTC. The chain carries TRBV4-3 and TRBJ2-7; D is uncertain. Germline CDR1 reads LGHNA; CDR2 reads YSLEER. Trimming took 0 bases from V and 3 from J, leaving 9 bases between them. The CDR3 extends over 14 amino acids.

This sequence joins TRBV10-3 and TRBJ1-6; D is undetermined. This CDR3 comprises 13 residues. With 10 bases removed from V and 0 bases from J, the gap between germline ends came to 7 bases. The germline V gene encodes CDR1 ENHRY and CDR2 SYGVKD. CDR3 protein: CATVSSYNSPLHF. Here the CDR3 DNA reads TGTGCCACCGTCAGCTCCTATAATTCACCCCTCCACTTT.

The table lists this clone with a few counts. V gene TRBV4-1 combines with J gene TRBJ1-1; 7 nucleotides match TRBD1. V dropped 1 base and J dropped 8; count of bases not matched to a gene: 4. Germline assignment: CDR1 MGHRA and CDR2 YSYEKL. This CDR3 comprises 13 residues. The CDR3 here is CASSQGPGQEAFF. The DNA of the CDR3 is TGCGCCAGCAGCCAAGGCCCGGGACAGGAAGCTTTCTTT.

The V and J genes are TRBV5-4 and TRBJ1-4; tentatively, D is TRBD1 (5 bases). The V gene's germline CDR1 is SGHNT and CDR2 YYREEE (reference sequence). V lost 4 bases and J 0 bases, leaving 10 bases between the germline ends. The CDR3 runs to 15 residues. The chain's CDR3 is CASSEQVATNEKLFF. The CDR3 nucleotides are TGTGCCAGCAGCGAACAGGTGGCAACTAATGAAAAACTGTTTTTT.